Listed below are T cell receptor beta chains from one sample, sequenced in a study of blood T cell repertoires in COVID-19. The protocol was immunoSEQ multiplex PCR, while the TCRdb copy is restricted to in-frame clones and leaves out a portion. The repertoire consists of 100,000 to 150,000 clones, with around 81% occurring once and the leading ten covering roughly 4%. The sequenced sample consisted of peripheral blood. All receptors come from a woman in her forties or fifties with acute or convalescent COVID-19. Both conserved end residues are part of each CDR3. A D gene is named only where the DNA matches it firmly. Expanded clones get a size class; other rows say once, few or many, or leave the size out.

-	TRBD2	TRBV29-1	TRBJ2-3	TGCAGCGTTGTTCTCGCTAGCGGGGGGCAAAGTTCTCGCACAGATACGCAGTATTTT	CSVVLASGGQSSRTDTQYF
-	TRBD2	TRBV7-2	TRBJ2-1	TGTGCCAGCAATCTCGGGGGGGCCGGCGAGCAGTTCTTC	CASNLGGAGEQFF
-	TRBD1	TRBV28	TRBJ1-4	TGTGCCAGCCAAGTACAGGGGGCGAAGGAAAAACTGTTTTTT	CASQVQGAKEKLFF
-	-	TRBV29-1	TRBJ1-4	TGCAGCGTAAGGGACATCAATGAAAAACTGTTTTTT	CSVRDINEKLFF
-	TRBD2	TRBV7-3	TRBJ2-3	TGTGCCAGCAGCTTAATGGGCGTCGGCGGGGGGAAGGCAGATACGCAGTATTTT	CASSLMGVGGGKADTQYF
-	TRBD1	TRBV6-5	TRBJ1-5	TGTGCCAGCGGGGACAGGGGCGATCAGCCCCAGCATTTT	CASGDRGDQPQHF
-	-	TRBV30	TRBJ2-6	TGTGCCTGGAGTGTATCAGGGGTGCACTCTGGGGCCAACGTCCTGACTTTC	CAWSVSGVHSGANVLTF
-	-	TRBV10-3	TRBJ1-1	TGTGCCATCAGTGAACAGGACACTGAAGCTTTCTTT	CAISEQDTEAFF
-	-	TRBV10-2	TRBJ1-1	TGCGCCAGCAGTGATCCCTACTACACTGAAGCTTTCTTT	CASSDPYYTEAFF
-	-	TRBV18	TRBJ1-1	TGTGCCAGCTCACCTTATTATACAGGGTTCAACACTGAAGCTTTCTTT	CASSPYYTGFNTEAFF
few	TRBD1	TRBV19	TRBJ2-6	TGTGCCAGTAGGGACAGGGGCCGCTCTGGGGCCAACGTCCTGACTTTC	CASRDRGRSGANVLTF
-	-	TRBV2	TRBJ1-3	TGTGCCAGCAGTTCACAGCCTCCAGGCTCTGGAAACACCATATATTTT	CASSSQPPGSGNTIYF
-	TRBD1	TRBV27	TRBJ2-7	TGTGCCAGCAGTTTAACGGGACAGAGCTCCTACGAGCAGTACTTC	CASSLTGQSSYEQYF
once	-	TRBV19	TRBJ1-1	TGTGCCAGTAGTTCGGGGGGCGCAGGGGACACTGAAGCTTTCTTT	CASSSGGAGDTEAFF
-	-	TRBV27	TRBJ1-1	TGTGCCAGCACCCCGTACGGGTTCGGGATGAACACTGAAGCTTTCTTT	CASTPYGFGMNTEAFF
-	TRBD1	TRBV2	TRBJ1-2	TGTGCCAGCAGTGGTGAGAGGGGGCCCTATGGCTACACCTTC	CASSGERGPYGYTF
-	-	TRBV3-1/TRBV3-2	TRBJ1-2	TGTGCCAGCAGCCAAGTCGAGAGTGAGAGGACCTTC	CASSQVESERTF
few	-	TRBV5-1	TRBJ2-4	TGCGCCAGCAGCTTGGGGACAGCTGAAGTTTTGTACTTC	CASSLGTAEVLYF
-	TRBD1	TRBV12-3/TRBV12-4	TRBJ1-4	TGTGCCAGCACTACAGGGGGGAAAAAACTGTTTTTT	CASTTGGKKLFF
-	TRBD1	TRBV2	TRBJ1-1	TGTGCCAGCAATAAGGACAGGGCCGACACTGAAGCTTTCTTT	CASNKDRADTEAFF
-	-	TRBV4-2	TRBJ2-3	TGTGCCAGCAGCCAAGGAAGGGAGACAGATACGCAGTATTTT	CASSQGRETDTQYF
-	-	TRBV30	TRBJ2-7	TGTGCCTGGAGTCAACAGGGTTACGAGCAGTACTTC	CAWSQQGYEQYF
once	TRBD2	TRBV5-4	TRBJ2-3	TGTGCCAGCAGCCTGAGGACTAGCGCTACCACAGATACGCAGTATTTT	CASSLRTSATTDTQYF
once	-	TRBV11-3	TRBJ2-2	TGTGCCAGCACTAGCGCAGCCGGGGAGCTGTTTTTT	CASTSAAGELFF
few	-	TRBV28	TRBJ1-3	TGTGGGTCCATAGGGGCTGGAAACACCATATATTTT	CGSIGAGNTIYF
-	-	TRBV3-1/TRBV3-2	TRBJ2-7	TGTGCCAGCAGACAGGGCCTCGAGCAGTACTTC	CASRQGLEQYF
few	TRBD1	TRBV27	TRBJ1-4	TGTGCCAGCAGTTTATTGGGACAGAAGGAAAAACTGTTTTTT	CASSLLGQKEKLFF
-	-	TRBV28	TRBJ1-2	TGTGCCAGCAGTTTAAATCGTGGCTACACCTTC	CASSLNRGYTF
-	TRBD2	TRBV3-1/TRBV3-2	TRBJ2-7	TGTGCCAGCAGCCGGTTGACTAGCTCCGAGCAGTACTTC	CASSRLTSSEQYF
-	TRBD1	TRBV2	TRBJ1-2	TGTGCCAGCAGGGGGACAGGGGTACCTAACTATGGCTACACCTTC	CASRGTGVPNYGYTF
-	-	TRBV25-1	TRBJ1-5	TGTGCCAGCAGTGAACTCGGGATTGATCAGCCCCAGCATTTT	CASSELGIDQPQHF
-	-	TRBV2	TRBJ1-4	TGTGCCAGCAGCCTTGGCCCCAATGAAAAACTGTTTTTT	CASSLGPNEKLFF
-	TRBD2	TRBV5-4	TRBJ2-2	TGTGCCAGCAGCTTGATCGGGGGAGGGCTCGGGGAGCTGTTTTTT	CASSLIGGGLGELFF
once	-	TRBV10-3	TRBJ1-4	TGTGCCACCAGGTACGGGGAATTGAATGAAAAACTGTTTTTT	CATRYGELNEKLFF
-	TRBD2	TRBV11-3	TRBJ2-2	TGTGCCAGCAGCTTAAGGCGGGGGGGAAACACCGGGGAGCTGTTTTTT	CASSLRRGGNTGELFF
-	TRBD1	TRBV24-1	TRBJ1-2	TGTGCCACCAGTGCCGGGACAGCGTATGGCTACACCTTC	CATSAGTAYGYTF
-	TRBD2	TRBV7-9	TRBJ2-3	TGTGCCAGCAGCCCCCTACTAGCGGGGGATAAGACAGATACGCAGTATTTT	CASSPLLAGDKTDTQYF
-	-	TRBV28	TRBJ2-5	TGTGCCAGCCACAGTCCCTTAGGGGGAGGGTGGGAAGAGACCCAGTACTTC	CASHSPLGGGWEETQYF
-	TRBD2	TRBV10-2	TRBJ2-3	TGCGCCAGCACTTCTCTAGCGGGAGATACGCAGTATTTT	CASTSLAGDTQYF
-	TRBD1	TRBV7-9	TRBJ2-1	TGTGCCAGCAGCCTGACAGGGGGAAATGAGCAGTTCTTC	CASSLTGGNEQFF
-	-	TRBV7-9	TRBJ1-4	TGTGCCAGCGGAAGGTCGTACGGGTCAACTAATGAAAAACTGTTTTTT	CASGRSYGSTNEKLFF
-	TRBD1	TRBV30	TRBJ1-6	TGTGCCTGCCCTCCCCGAACAGGGGGTGTTTACTCCCTCCACTTT	CACPPRTGGVYSLHF
-	-	TRBV6-4	TRBJ1-6	TGTGCCAGCAGGAGGCGGGACGGGAATAATTCACCCCTCCACTTT	CASRRRDGNNSPLHF
-	-	TRBV20-1	TRBJ2-7	TGCAGTGCTAGTCAGGGCTTAACCTACGAGCAGTACTTC	CSASQGLTYEQYF
-	TRBD2	TRBV29-1	TRBJ2-1	TGCAGCGTCGTAGGGACTAGCGGGGGCCTTTACAATGAGCAGTTCTTC	CSVVGTSGGLYNEQFF
-	-	TRBV7-8	TRBJ1-2	TGTGCCAGCAGCTTAGAGATAGCCTATGGCTACACCTTC	CASSLEIAYGYTF
-	-	TRBV2	TRBJ1-2	TGTGCCAGCAGTGAAGCTCCGACATTCTACACCTTC	CASSEAPTFYTF
-	-	TRBV3-1/TRBV3-2	TRBJ1-3	TGTGCCAGCAGCCAAATGTCGAGCTCTGGAAACACCATATATTTT	CASSQMSSSGNTIYF
-	TRBD1	TRBV24-1	TRBJ1-1	TGTGCCACCAGTGACCCTGGACAGGATGGAAACACTGAAGCTTTCTTT	CATSDPGQDGNTEAFF
-	-	TRBV3-1/TRBV3-2	TRBJ2-2	TGTGCCAGCAGCCACCCTCCTCTAGTCCCCTACACCGGGGAGCTGTTTTTT	CASSHPPLVPYTGELFF
-	-	TRBV18	TRBJ2-7	TGTGCCAGCTCAAAGCGGGACAGGATCGACGAGCAGTACTTC	CASSKRDRIDEQYF